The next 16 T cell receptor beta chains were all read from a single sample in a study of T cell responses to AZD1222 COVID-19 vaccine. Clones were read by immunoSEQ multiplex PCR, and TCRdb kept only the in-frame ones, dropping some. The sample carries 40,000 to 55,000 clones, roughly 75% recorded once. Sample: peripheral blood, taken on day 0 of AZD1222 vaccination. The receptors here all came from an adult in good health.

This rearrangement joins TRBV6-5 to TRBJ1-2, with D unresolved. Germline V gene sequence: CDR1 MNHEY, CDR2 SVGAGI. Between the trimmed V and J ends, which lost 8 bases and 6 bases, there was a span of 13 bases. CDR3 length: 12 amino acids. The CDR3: CASYGPFHGYTF. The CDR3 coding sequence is TGTGCCAGCTACGGTCCGTTTCATGGCTACACCTTC.

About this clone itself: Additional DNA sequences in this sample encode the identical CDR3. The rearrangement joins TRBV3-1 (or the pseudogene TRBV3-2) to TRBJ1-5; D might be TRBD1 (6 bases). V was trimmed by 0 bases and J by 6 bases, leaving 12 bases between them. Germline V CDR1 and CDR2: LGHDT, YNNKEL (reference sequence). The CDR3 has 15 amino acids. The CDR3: CASSQDSRGGQPQHF. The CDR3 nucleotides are TGTGCCAGCAGCCAAGATTCAAGGGGGGGTCAGCCCCAGCATTTT.

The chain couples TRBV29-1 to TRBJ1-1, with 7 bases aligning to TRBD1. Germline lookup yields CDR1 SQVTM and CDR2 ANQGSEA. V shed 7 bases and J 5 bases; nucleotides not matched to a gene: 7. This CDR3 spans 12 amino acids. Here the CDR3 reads CSGTQGWTEAFF. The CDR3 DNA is TGCAGCGGCACACAGGGGTGGACTGAAGCTTTCTTT.

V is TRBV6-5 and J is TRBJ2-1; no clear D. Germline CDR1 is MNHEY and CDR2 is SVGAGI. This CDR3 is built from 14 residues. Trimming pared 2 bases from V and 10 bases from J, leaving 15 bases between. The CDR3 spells CASSYPGQVEEQFF. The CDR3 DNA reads TGTGCCAGCAGTTACCCCGGTCAGGTTGAAGAGCAGTTCTTC.

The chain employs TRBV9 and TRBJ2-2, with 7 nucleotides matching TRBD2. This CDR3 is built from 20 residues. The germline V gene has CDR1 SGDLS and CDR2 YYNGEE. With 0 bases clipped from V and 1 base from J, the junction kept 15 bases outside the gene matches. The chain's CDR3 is CASSVAPRRASGENTGELFF. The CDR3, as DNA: TGTGCCAGCAGCGTAGCGCCTCGGAGGGCTAGCGGTGAGAACACCGGGGAGCTGTTTTTT.

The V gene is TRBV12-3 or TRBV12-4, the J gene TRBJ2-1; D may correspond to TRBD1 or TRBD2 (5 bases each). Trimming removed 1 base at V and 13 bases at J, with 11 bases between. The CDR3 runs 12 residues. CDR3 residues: CASSLVQGAQFF. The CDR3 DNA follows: TGTGCCAGCAGTTTAGTTCAGGGAGCCCAGTTCTTC.

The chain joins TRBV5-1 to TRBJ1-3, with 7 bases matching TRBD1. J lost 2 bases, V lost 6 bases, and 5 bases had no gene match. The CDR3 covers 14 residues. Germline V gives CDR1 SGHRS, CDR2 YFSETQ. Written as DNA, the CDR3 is TGCGCCAGCACCACCGGGACAGCTGGAAACACCATATATTTT. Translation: CASTTGTAGNTIYF. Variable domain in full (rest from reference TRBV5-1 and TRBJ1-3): KAGVTQTPRYLIKTRGQQVTLSCSPISGHRSVSWYQQTPGQGLQFLFEYFSETQRNKGNFPGRFSGRQFSNSRSEMNVSTLELGDSALYLCASTTGTAGNTIYFGEGSWLTVV.

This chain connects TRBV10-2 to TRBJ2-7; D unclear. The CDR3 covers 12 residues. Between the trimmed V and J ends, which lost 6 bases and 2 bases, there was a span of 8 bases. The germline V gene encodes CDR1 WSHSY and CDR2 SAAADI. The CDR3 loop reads CASSHQPYEQYF. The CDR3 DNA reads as TGCGCCAGCAGCCATCAGCCCTACGAGCAGTACTTC.

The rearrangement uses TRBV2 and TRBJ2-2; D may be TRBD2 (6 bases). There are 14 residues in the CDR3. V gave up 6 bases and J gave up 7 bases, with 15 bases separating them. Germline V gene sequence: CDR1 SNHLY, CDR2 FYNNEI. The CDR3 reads CASRWDSGIGELFF. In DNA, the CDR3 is TGTGCCAGCAGATGGGACTCAGGGATCGGGGAGCTGTTTTTT.

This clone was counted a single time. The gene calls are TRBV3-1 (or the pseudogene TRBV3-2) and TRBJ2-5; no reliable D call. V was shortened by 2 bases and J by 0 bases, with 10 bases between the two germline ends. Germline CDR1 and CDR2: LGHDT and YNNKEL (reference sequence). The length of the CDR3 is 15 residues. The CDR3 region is CASSQREHHQETQYF. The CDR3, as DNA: TGTGCCAGCAGCCAAAGAGAACATCACCAAGAGACCCAGTACTTC.

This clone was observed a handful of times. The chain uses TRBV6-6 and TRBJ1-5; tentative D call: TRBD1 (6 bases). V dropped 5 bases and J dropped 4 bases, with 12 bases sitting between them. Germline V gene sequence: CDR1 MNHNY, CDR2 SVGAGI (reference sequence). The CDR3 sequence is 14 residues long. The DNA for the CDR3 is TGTGCCAGCAGTACACCGGACAGTAATCAGCCCCAGCATTTT. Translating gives CASSTPDSNQPQHF.

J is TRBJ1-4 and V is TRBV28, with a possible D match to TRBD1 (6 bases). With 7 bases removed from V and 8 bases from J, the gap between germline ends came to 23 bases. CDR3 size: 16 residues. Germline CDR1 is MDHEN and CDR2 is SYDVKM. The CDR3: CASTLFRDKGGEKLFF. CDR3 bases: TGTGCCAGCACCCTTTTTAGGGACAAAGGAGGGGAAAAACTGTTTTTT.

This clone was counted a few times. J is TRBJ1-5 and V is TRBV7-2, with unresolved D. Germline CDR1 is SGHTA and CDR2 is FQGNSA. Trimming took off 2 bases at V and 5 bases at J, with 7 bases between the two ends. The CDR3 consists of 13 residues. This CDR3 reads CASSLRNDQPQHF. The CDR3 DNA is TGTGCCAGCAGCTTAAGGAACGATCAGCCCCAGCATTTT.

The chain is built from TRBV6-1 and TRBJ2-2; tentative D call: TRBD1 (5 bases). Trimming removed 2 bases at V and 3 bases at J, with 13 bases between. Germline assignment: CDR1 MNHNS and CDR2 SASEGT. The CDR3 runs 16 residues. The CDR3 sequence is CASSEYQGSYTGELFF. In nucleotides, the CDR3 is TGTGCCAGCAGTGAATATCAGGGCAGTTACACCGGGGAGCTGTTTTTT.

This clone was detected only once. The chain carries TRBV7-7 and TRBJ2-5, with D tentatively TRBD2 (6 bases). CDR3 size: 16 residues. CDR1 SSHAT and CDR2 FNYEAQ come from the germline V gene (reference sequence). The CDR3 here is CASCTPGEAQEETQYF. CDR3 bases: TGTGCTAGCTGCACCCCGGGGGAGGCCCAAGAGGAGACCCAGTACTTC.

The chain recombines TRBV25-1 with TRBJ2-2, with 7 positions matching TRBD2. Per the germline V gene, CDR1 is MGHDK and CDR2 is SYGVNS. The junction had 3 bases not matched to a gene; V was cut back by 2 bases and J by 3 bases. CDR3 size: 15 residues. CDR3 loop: CASSEGGGYTGELFF. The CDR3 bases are TGTGCCAGCAGTGAAGGGGGGGGATACACCGGGGAGCTGTTTTTT. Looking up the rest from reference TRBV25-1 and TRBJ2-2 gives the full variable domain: EADIYQTPRYLVIGTGKKITLECSQTMGHDKMYWYQQDPGMELHLIHYSYGVNSTEKGDLSSESTVSRIRTEHFPLTLESARPSHTSQYLCASSEGGGYTGELFFGEGSRLTVL.